The TCR beta chain described here comes from a study of blood T cell repertoires in COVID-19. At the level of the study: Samples representing acute and convalescent COVID-19 were sourced from the United States, Italy and Spain. Nucleic acid was either cDNA or gDNA, and it came from T cells, B-cell-depleted T cells, or PBMCs.

In the original processing: Nucleated cell counts were estimated from reference gene primer amplification. TCRdb's copy holds only in-frame clones and misses some; the assay was immunoSEQ multiplex PCR. Clone size and V and J calls were adopted from that table, with D and trimming inferred from the DNA. The sample has some 200,000 clones, roughly 88% seen once. Sequencing input: peripheral blood. The sequence derives from a man between 45 and 60 years old with active or convalescent COVID-19.

CDR3 amino acids: CASSFWGQGTDTQYF. The CDR3 nucleotides read TGTGCCAGCAGCTTTTGGGGACAGGGGACAGATACGCAGTATTTT. The chain joins TRBV5-4 to TRBJ2-3; the match to TRBD1 covers 10 bases. CDR3 length: 15 residues. CDR1 and CDR2 (germline): SGHNT, YYREEE (reference sequence). With 2 bases clipped from V and 3 bases from J, the junction kept 3 bases outside the gene matches.